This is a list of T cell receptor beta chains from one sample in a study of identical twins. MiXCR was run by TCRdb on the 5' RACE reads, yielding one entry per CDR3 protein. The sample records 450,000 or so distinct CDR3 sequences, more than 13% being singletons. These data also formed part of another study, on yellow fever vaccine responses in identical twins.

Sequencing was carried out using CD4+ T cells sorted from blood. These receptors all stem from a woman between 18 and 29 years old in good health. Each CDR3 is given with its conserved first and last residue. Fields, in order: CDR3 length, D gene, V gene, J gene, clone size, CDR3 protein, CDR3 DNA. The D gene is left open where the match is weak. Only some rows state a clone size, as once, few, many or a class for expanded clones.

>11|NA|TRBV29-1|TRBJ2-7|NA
CSVTQGYEQYF
TGCAGCGTGACCCAGGGTTACGAGCAGTACTTC
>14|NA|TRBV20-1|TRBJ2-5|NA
CSARDRRGLETQYF
TGCAGTGCTAGAGATCGCCGCGGGTTAGAGACCCAGTACTTC
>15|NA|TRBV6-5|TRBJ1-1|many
CASSSVGGHGTEAFF
TGTGCCAGCAGTTCTGTGGGGGGGCATGGCACTGAAGCTTTCTTT
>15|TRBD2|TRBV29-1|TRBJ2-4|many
CSVVYWEGSKNIQYF
TGCAGCGTTGTATATTGGGAGGGCTCCAAAAACATTCAGTACTTC
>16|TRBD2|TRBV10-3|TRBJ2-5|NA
CAISVRAGTREATQYF
TGTGCCATCAGTGTTAGGGCAGGCACTCGGGAGGCGACCCAGTACTTC
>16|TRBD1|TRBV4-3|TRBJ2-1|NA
CASSQVVGQGYNEQFF
TGCGCCAGCAGCCAAGTCGTAGGACAGGGTTACAATGAGCAGTTCTTC
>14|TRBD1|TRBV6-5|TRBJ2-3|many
CASSSGGSTDTQYF
TGTGCCAGCAGTTCAGGGGGAAGCACAGATACGCAGTATTTT
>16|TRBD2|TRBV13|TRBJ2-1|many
CASSLVTGLRFHEQFF
TGTGCCAGCAGCTTAGTTACGGGACTACGGTTCCATGAGCAGTTCTTC
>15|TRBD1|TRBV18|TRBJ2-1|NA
CASSPGTGATNEQFF
TGTGCCAGCTCACCCGGGACAGGGGCTACGAATGAGCAGTTCTTC
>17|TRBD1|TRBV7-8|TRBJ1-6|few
CASSLRTGTVVDSPLHF
TGTGCCAGCAGCTTGAGAACCGGGACAGTTGTTGATTCACCCCTCCACTTT
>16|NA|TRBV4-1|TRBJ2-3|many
CASSQEGPPSTDTQYF
TGCGCCAGCAGCCAAGAAGGCCCACCGAGCACAGATACGCAGTATTTT
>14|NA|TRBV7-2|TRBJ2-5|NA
CASTRGPRKETQYF
TGTGCCAGCACCAGAGGTCCCAGGAAAGAGACCCAGTACTTC
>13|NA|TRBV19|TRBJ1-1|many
CASSLLDSLEAFF
TGTGCCAGTAGTCTACTAGACAGCCTTGAAGCTTTCTTT
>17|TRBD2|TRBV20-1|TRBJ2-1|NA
CSARKLAGGPRYNEQFF
TGCAGTGCTAGAAAGCTAGCGGGAGGGCCGAGGTACAATGAGCAGTTCTTC